A single sample gave rise to the 10 T cell receptor beta chains below, sequenced in a study of T cell repertoires in cytomegalovirus infection (dated by TCRdb to the late 2010s). The sample's treatment or condition label, in plain terms: in vitro stimulation with specific CMV peptide epitopes to enrich CMV-specific T cells. These receptors have no identified antigens. TCRdb shows the sequencer as Illumina HiSeq 1500. TCRdb handled the public reads itself, with Q25 trimming in fastp and clone calling in MiXCR, and kept productive beta chains. For every CDR3 protein sequence, its rows merge into one entry that carries the most common genes and DNA. For this sample there are around 360,000 distinct CDR3 sequences; around a third appear just once. The ten largest clones capture roughly 14% of the sample. This material consisted of cultured PBMCs, taken from culture after CMV antigen stimulation. The receptors come from a human donor in good health (CMV status not recorded). Some clones in this sample may be carry-over from other donors' samples.

The chain joins TRBV5-4 to TRBJ2-3, with 11 bases aligning to TRBD2. Germline CDR1 and CDR2: SGHNT and YYREEE (reference sequence). The V gene end was trimmed by 0 bases and the J gene end by 4 bases; junction bases not matched to a gene: 7. This CDR3 has 17 amino acids. CDR3 sequence reads: CASSLVSSGRSADTQYF. CDR3 sequence (DNA): TGTGCCAGCAGCTTGGTCTCTAGCGGGAGGAGTGCAGATACGCAGTATTTT.

The chain uses TRBV19 and TRBJ2-5; TRBD1 matches 7 bases. Trimming cost V 5 bases and J 2 bases; bases outside gene matches: 8. CDR1 is LNHDA and CDR2 is SQIVND in the germline V gene (reference sequence). The CDR3 runs to 15 residues. CDR3 in amino acids: CASSPWGQNQETQYF. For the CDR3, the DNA is TGTGCCAGTAGTCCATGGGGACAGAATCAAGAGACCCAGTACTTC.

This clonotype was picked up a small number of times. The V gene is TRBV5-5, the J gene TRBJ2-1, with D possibly matching TRBD2 (6 bases). V was clipped by 4 bases and J by 2 bases, with 16 bases between them. The CDR3 contains 16 residues. Germline CDR1 SGHKS, CDR2 YYEKEE (reference sequence). CDR3 loop: CASSPLVAAAYNEQFF. In nucleotides, the CDR3 is TGTGCCAGCAGCCCATTGGTAGCGGCTGCCTACAATGAGCAGTTCTTC.

The gene calls are TRBV19 and TRBJ2-1, with D unresolved. There are 11 residues in the CDR3. Trimming cost V 9 bases and J 16 bases, with 19 bases left between them. Germline-derived CDR1 and CDR2 are LNHDA and SQIVND (reference sequence). DNA of the CDR3: TGTGCCAGCGGCAACGGCCAGACGCGATTCTTC. It specifies CASGNGQTRFF.

This rearrangement joins TRBV7-9 to TRBJ2-1; 11 nucleotides align to TRBD2. J gave up 0 bases and V 1 base, and 8 bases lay outside the gene matches. This CDR3 comprises 19 residues. Germline V gives CDR1 SEHNR, CDR2 FQNEAQ (reference sequence). CDR3 bases: TGTGCCAGCAGCTTAGTAGGCCTAGCGGGAGGTGGCTCCTACAATGAGCAGTTCTTC. It translates to CASSLVGLAGGGSYNEQFF. Complete variable domain (other parts from reference TRBV7-9 and TRBJ2-1): DTGVSQNPRHKITKRGQNVTFRCDPISEHNRLYWYRQTLGQGPEFLTYFQNEAQLEKSRLLSDRFSAERPKGSFSTLEIQRTEQGDSAMYLCASSLVGLAGGGSYNEQFFGPGTRLTVL.

The chain couples TRBV11-2 to TRBJ2-1; TRBD2 agrees at 9 bases. The J segment lost 8 bases and the V segment lost 4 bases, leaving 6 bases of the junction unmatched. The germline gives CDR1 SGHAT, CDR2 FQNNGV. The CDR3 spans 14 residues. The CDR3 sequence is CASSYSGSVDEQFF. CDR3 in DNA: TGTGCCAGCAGCTATAGCGGGAGTGTCGATGAGCAGTTCTTC.

The chain recombines TRBV6-2 or TRBV6-3 with TRBJ1-2, with TRBD1 matching 7 bases. Germline CDR1 and CDR2: MNHEY and SVGEGT. CDR3 length: 20 amino acids. Trimming at V came to 2 bases and at J to 2 bases, leaving 20 bases not matched to a gene. CDR3 sequence reads: CASSYLLLDRLKPWNYGYTF. The CDR3 nucleotides are TGTGCCAGCAGTTACCTTCTCCTGGACAGGTTAAAACCCTGGAACTATGGCTACACCTTC.

This clonotype was seen a handful of times. The chain carries TRBV20-1 and TRBJ2-3, with 8 bases that match TRBD2. Germline trimming cut 2 bases from V and 2 bases from J; bases unmatched to any gene: 6. Germline CDR1 is DFQATT and CDR2 is SNEGSKA (reference sequence). The CDR3 has 15 residues. The CDR3 DNA is TGCAGTGCTAGACGAGCGGGGGAGCACACAGATACGCAGTATTTT. The encoded protein is CSARRAGEHTDTQYF.

The chain combines TRBV25-1 with TRBJ1-6; a weak D match, TRBD1 (5 bases). Trimming pared 1 base from V and 7 bases from J, leaving 11 bases between. Per the germline V gene, CDR1 is MGHDK and CDR2 is SYGVNS. CDR3 length equals 15 residues. CDR3 protein: CASSESLGVNSPLHF. CDR3 DNA: TGTGCCAGCAGTGAATCGTTAGGGGTAAATTCACCCCTCCACTTT.

The chain carries TRBV29-1 and TRBJ2-5; D remains unclear. Trimming removed 7 bases at V and 0 bases at J, with 12 bases between. The V gene's germline CDR1 is SQVTM and CDR2 ANQGSEA. This CDR3 contains 13 residues. The CDR3 is CSGVEPYQETQYF. The CDR3 DNA sequence: TGCAGCGGGGTAGAACCGTACCAAGAGACCCAGTACTTC.